This T cell receptor beta chain was recorded in a study of long-term antiretroviral therapy in people with HIV. immunoSEQ v3.0 was run at survey level. Produced via immunoSEQ multiplex PCR; TCRdb's table is partial and in-frame only. This sample yields 20,000 or so clones, of which roughly 87% are seen a single time; 6.5% to 10% belongs to the top ten. Trimming took 4 bases from V and 2 from J, leaving 11 bases between them. The CDR3 covers 14 residues. CDR1 is SEHNR and CDR2 is FQNEAQ in the germline V gene (reference sequence). This clone was seen only a few times. Specimen: unsorted PBMCs, collected 0.2 years before starting antiretroviral therapy. The sequence came from a young man with HIV. V gene TRBV7-9 combines with J gene TRBJ1-2; tentative D call: TRBD1 (6 bases). CDR3 nucleotide sequence: TGTGCCAGCAGCTCCCAGGGGCTAAACTATGGCTACACCTTC. It yields the protein CASSSQGLNYGYTF.